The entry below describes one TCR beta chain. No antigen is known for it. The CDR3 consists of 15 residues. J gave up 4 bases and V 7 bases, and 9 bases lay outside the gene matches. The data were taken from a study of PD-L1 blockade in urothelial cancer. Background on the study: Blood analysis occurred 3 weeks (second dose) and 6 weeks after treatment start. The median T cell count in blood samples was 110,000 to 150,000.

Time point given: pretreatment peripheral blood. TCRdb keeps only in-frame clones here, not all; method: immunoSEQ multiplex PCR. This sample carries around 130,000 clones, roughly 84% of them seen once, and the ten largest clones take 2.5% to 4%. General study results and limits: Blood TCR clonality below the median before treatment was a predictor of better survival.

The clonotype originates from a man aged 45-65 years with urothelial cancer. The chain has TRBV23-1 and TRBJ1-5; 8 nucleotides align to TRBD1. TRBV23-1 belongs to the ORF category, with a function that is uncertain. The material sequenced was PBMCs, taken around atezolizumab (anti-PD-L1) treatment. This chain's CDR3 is CASKPRTGQNQPQHF. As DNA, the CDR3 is TGCGCCAGCAAGCCGCGGACAGGGCAGAATCAGCCCCAGCATTTT.